The 29 T cell receptor beta chains in this list originate from one sample, sequenced in a study of blood T cells in healthy people across ages. Next came a second PCR, run for about 7 to 12 cycles, which used a sample-barcoded 5' primer along with a J-beta primer mix. Each CDR3 protein is one row after TCRdb ran MiXCR on the 5' RACE reads. The table lists about 400,000 distinct CDR3 sequences, over 45% of them singletons. Sequences were obtained from blood. Receptor source: a man in his 60s in good health.

The rearrangement links TRBV7-2 to TRBJ2-4, with 13 bases identical to TRBD2. TRBJ2-7 explains the end of the DNA better; the J call may be wrong. From germline, CDR1 is SGHTA and CDR2 FQGNSA. The CDR3 is made up of 16 amino acids. In nucleotides, the CDR3 is TGTGCCAGCGGCGGACTAGCGGGAGTTCCCCCCTACGAGCAGTACTTC. Encoded protein: CASGGLAGVPPYEQYF.

This clonotype was seen a few times. The chain joins TRBV6-2 or TRBV6-3 to TRBJ2-3; 12 bases are shared with TRBD2. This CDR3 region has 15 residues. V lost 3 bases, J lost 6 bases, and 4 bases stayed unmatched. Germline CDR1 is MNHEY and CDR2 is SVGEGT. CDR3 sequence reads: CASSYGLAGRDTQYF. The CDR3 DNA reads as TGTGCCAGCAGTTATGGACTAGCGGGAAGGGATACGCAGTATTTT.

CDR3 coding DNA: TGCAGTGCCCCCGGACAGGTGACCAATGAGCAGTTCTTC. Translation: CSAPGQVTNEQFF. The rearrangement links TRBV20-1 to TRBJ2-1, with 7 bases identical to TRBD1. V lost 6 bases and J lost 6; bases outside the gene matches: 8. CDR1 and CDR2 (germline): DFQATT, SNEGSKA (reference sequence). The CDR3 is 13 residues long.

The rearrangement joins TRBV9 to TRBJ2-5, with 12 positions matching TRBD2. V was clipped by 0 bases and J by 5 bases; unmatched bases: 11. Germline V gives CDR1 SGDLS, CDR2 YYNGEE. The CDR3 extends over 18 amino acids. CDR3 amino acids: CASSVDATSGSRRETQYF. The CDR3 DNA reads TGTGCCAGCAGCGTAGACGCGACTAGCGGGAGTCGTCGGGAGACCCAGTACTTC. Together with reference TRBV9 and TRBJ2-5, the CDR3 gives the full variable domain: DSGVTQTPKHLITATGQRVTLRCSPRSGDLSVYWYQQSLDQGLQFLIQYYNGEERAKGNILERFSAQQFPDLHSELNLSSLELGDSALYFCASSVDATSGSRRETQYFGPGTRLLVL.

The rearrangement links TRBV7-9 to TRBJ1-5; 9 nucleotides match TRBD1. This CDR3 is 15 amino acids long. Trimming took 1 base from V and 9 from J; bases not matched to a gene: 7. Germline CDR1 reads SEHNR; CDR2 reads FQNEAQ (reference sequence). In nucleotides, the CDR3 is TGTGCCAGCAGCTTAGGCACCGGGACAGGGTTGCCCCAGCATTTT. Its translation is CASSLGTGTGLPQHF. Filled out from reference TRBV7-9 and TRBJ1-5, the complete variable domain reads DTGVSQNPRHKITKRGQNVTFRCDPISEHNRLYWYRQTLGQGPEFLTYFQNEAQLEKSRLLSDRFSAERPKGSFSTLEIQRTEQGDSAMYLCASSLGTGTGLPQHFGDGTRLSIL.

This clonotype was counted only a few times. In nucleotides, the CDR3 is TGTGCCAGCAGTTACTCGTCACGGAACATCTACGAGCAGTACTTC. Protein product: CASSYSSRNIYEQYF. The chain has TRBV6-2 or TRBV6-3 and TRBJ2-7; D unresolved. Germline CDR1 MNHEY, CDR2 SVGEGT. The CDR3 contains 15 residues. The ends were cut back, 0 bases at V and 3 bases at J, with 12 bases in the middle.

The J gene is TRBJ1-2, the V gene TRBV6-5; unclear D gene. V was cut by 2 bases and J by 6 bases, with 7 bases left in between. The CDR3 length is 12 residues. The germline CDR1 and CDR2 sequences are MNHEY and SVGAGI. The CDR3 nucleotides are TGTGCCAGCAGTTACGGTGCGAATGGCTACACCTTC. Amino acid sequence: CASSYGANGYTF.

The chain links TRBV9 to TRBJ2-5; 8 bases fit TRBD2. J was trimmed by 5 bases and V by 0 bases; bases with no gene match: 6. The CDR3 is 15 amino acids. Germline V CDR1 and CDR2: SGDLS, YYNGEE. The DNA of the CDR3 is TGTGCCAGCAGCGTAGACGGGAGGGCCTGGGAGACCCAGTACTTC. This encodes CASSVDGRAWETQYF.

The table lists this clonotype with a few counts. J is TRBJ2-1 and V is TRBV6-2 or TRBV6-3; the D gene is possibly TRBD1 (7 bases). The CDR3 is 15 amino acids. V gave up 2 bases and J gave up 7 bases, with 15 bases separating them. Looked up from germline, CDR1 is MNHEY and CDR2 is SVGEGT. The CDR3 DNA follows: TGTGCCAGCAGTTACCCTAGCGCAGGGGGTAATGAGCAGTTCTTC. Translated, it gives CASSYPSAGGNEQFF.

About this clonotype: The junction and the germline gene differ at one end; a read error may be behind it. The rearrangement joins TRBV27 to TRBJ2-5; unclear D gene. Germline V lookup: CDR1 MNHEY, CDR2 SMNVEV (reference sequence). The CDR3 is made up of 14 amino acids. This CDR3 reads CASSVSAGVDEQYF. Written as DNA, the CDR3 is TGTGCCAGCAGTGTATCGGCAGGTGTAGATGAGCAGTACTTC.

This chain joins TRBV28 and TRBJ2-1; D remains ambiguous. Looked up from germline, CDR1 is MDHEN and CDR2 is SYDVKM. V shed 9 bases and J shed 8 bases, with 14 bases lying between them. The CDR3 loop spans 12 amino acids. Written as DNA, the CDR3 is TGTGCCAGTGTGGGTGTTTTGGATGAGCAGTTCTTC. Translated: CASVGVLDEQFF.

V is TRBV7-9 and J is TRBJ1-1, with TRBD1 matching 7 bases. J was trimmed by 5 bases and V by 1 base; bases with no gene match: 16. The CDR3 totals 18 residues. The germline gives CDR1 SEHNR, CDR2 FQNEAQ (reference sequence). CDR3 protein: CASSLGWEGAISETEAFF. The CDR3 coding sequence is TGTGCCAGCAGCTTAGGTTGGGAGGGGGCGATCAGCGAAACTGAAGCTTTCTTT.

This clonotype was seen a few times. This chain joins TRBV30 and TRBJ2-1, with 11 bases lining up with TRBD2. V lost 3 bases and J lost 9; bases outside the gene matches: 10. Per germline, CDR1 GTSNPN and CDR2 SVGIG (reference sequence). The CDR3 has 15 residues. Written as DNA, the CDR3 is TGTGCCTGGAGCGAACTAGCGGGAGAAGGTGGTGAGCAGTTCTTC. Translated: CAWSELAGEGGEQFF. Full variable domain (rest looked up from reference TRBV30 and TRBJ2-1): SQTIHQWPATLVQPVGSPLSLECTVEGTSNPNLYWYRQAAGRGLQLLFYSVGIGQISSEVPQNLSASRPQDRQFILSSKKLLLSDSGFYLCAWSELAGEGGEQFFGPGTRLTVL.

This sequence joins TRBV20-1 and TRBJ2-1; D call uncertain. The CDR3 covers 11 residues. Germline CDR1 reads DFQATT; CDR2 reads SNEGSKA (reference sequence). V lost 0 bases to trimming and J lost 10 bases, with 7 bases between them. In nucleotides, the CDR3 is TGCAGTGCTAGAGATCACAGAGAGCAGTTCTTC. Residues: CSARDHREQFF.

Regarding this clonotype: Since a much larger clone is just one base distant, this may be a read error. The V and J genes are TRBV20-1 and TRBJ2-5, with D tentatively TRBD1 or TRBD2 (5 bases each). Germline CDR1 is DFQATT and CDR2 is SNEGSKA (reference sequence). The CDR3 has 12 residues. The CDR3 sequence is CSTREEGLQQYF. DNA of the CDR3: TGCAGTACTAGAGAAGAGGGGCTTCAGCAGTACTTC.

This clonotype came up many times. This may come from a read error, since a much larger clone is one base off. This chain uses TRBV5-1 with TRBJ2-5, with unresolved D. This CDR3 has 12 residues. The germline V gene encodes CDR1 SGHRS and CDR2 YFSETQ. V was cut by 3 bases and J by 11 bases, with 14 bases left in between. This CDR3 reads CASSSTFNEQYF. In DNA form, the CDR3 reads TGCGCCAGCAGCTCGACCTTTAATGAGCAGTACTTC.

V and J are TRBV7-2 and TRBJ2-5; 11 nucleotides agree with TRBD1. Germline loops: CDR1 SGHTA, CDR2 FQGNSA. The CDR3 runs 17 residues. The V segment lost 1 base and the J segment 5 bases; nucleotides outside the gene matches: 9. Here the CDR3 DNA reads TGTGCCAGCAGCTTAGTCAGGGGCGGACAGGGGGCGGAGACCCAGTACTTC. This translates into CASSLVRGGQGAETQYF.

This clonotype has just a few counts. DNA of the CDR3: TGCAGCGTCCCCCATGGACAGAGTCAAGAGACCCAGTACTTC. Translation: CSVPHGQSQETQYF. This sequence joins TRBV29-1 and TRBJ2-5, with D possibly matching TRBD1 (6 bases). Trimming cost V 6 bases and J 2 bases, with 16 bases left between them. The CDR3 runs 14 residues. Germline V gene sequence: CDR1 SQVTM, CDR2 ANQGSEA.

The chain couples TRBV6-5 to TRBJ2-3; D may be TRBD2 (5 bases). This CDR3 has 14 residues. Germline values: CDR1 MNHEY, CDR2 SVGAGI. V was trimmed by 3 bases and J by 5 bases, leaving 12 bases between them. As DNA, the CDR3 is TGTGCCAGCAGTTATCGTGCGGGCATAGATACGCAGTATTTT. Protein product: CASSYRAGIDTQYF.

This sequence joins TRBV11-2 and TRBJ2-1; 11 bases agree with TRBD2. The CDR3 contains 16 residues. CDR1 is SGHAT, CDR2 FQNNGV, per germline. V was clipped by 1 base and J by 4 bases; unmatched bases: 3. CDR3 amino acids: CASSLVSSGRYNEQFF. The CDR3, as DNA: TGTGCCAGCAGCTTAGTTTCTAGCGGGAGGTACAATGAGCAGTTCTTC.

This rearrangement joins TRBV6-6 to TRBJ1-5; D is ambiguous. This CDR3 has 15 amino acids. Trimming removed 6 bases at V and 0 bases at J, with 12 bases between. CDR1 MNHNY and CDR2 SVGAGI come from the germline V gene (reference sequence). CDR3 region: CASSRPDYSNQPQHF. CDR3 bases: TGTGCCAGCAGCCGCCCTGATTATAGCAATCAGCCCCAGCATTTT.

V and J are TRBV7-9 and TRBJ2-7; possible D gene TRBD2, 5 bases. Between the trimmed V and J ends, which lost 3 bases and 3 bases, there was a span of 9 bases. Per germline, CDR1 SEHNR and CDR2 FQNEAQ (reference sequence). The CDR3 runs to 13 residues. CDR3 in DNA: TGTGCCAGCAGCTTTCCCGGGGACTACGAGCAGTACTTC. Protein product: CASSFPGDYEQYF.

The V and J genes are TRBV6-5 and TRBJ2-1, with a possible D match to TRBD1 (8 bases). The germline V gene has CDR1 MNHEY and CDR2 SVGAGI. The germline V and J ends were trimmed by 6 bases and 4 bases, with 19 bases remaining between them. This CDR3 spans 16 amino acids. CDR3 DNA sequence: TGTGCCAGCAGCCGCCGAACAGGGGGAGGGTACAATGAGCAGTTCTTC. Translated, it gives CASSRRTGGGYNEQFF.

V usage is TRBV29-1 and J usage is TRBJ2-7; D is perhaps TRBD2 (6 bases). In germline, CDR1 is SQVTM, CDR2 ANQGSEA. The V end was cut by 3 bases, the J end by 3 bases, with 9 bases between. The CDR3 runs 12 residues. CDR3 nucleotide sequence: TGCAGCGTTGAGGGGGGAGGCTACGAGCAGTACTTC. Translated: CSVEGGGYEQYF.

V is TRBV6-5 and J is TRBJ1-2, with 12 bases matching TRBD1. Germline loops: CDR1 MNHEY, CDR2 SVGAGI. After removal of 0 bases from V and 0 bases from J, the junction contained 5 bases not matched to a gene. CDR3 length: 18 residues. CDR3 residues: CASSYSGTGGEANYGYTF. The CDR3 nucleotides are TGTGCCAGCAGTTACTCCGGGACAGGGGGCGAAGCTAACTATGGCTACACCTTC.

The chain has TRBV4-1 and TRBJ1-1; no definite D call. The CDR3 spans 15 residues. The V gene lost 1 base and the J gene lost 1 base, with 10 bases spanning the gap. Germline-derived CDR1 and CDR2 are MGHRA and YSYEKL. The CDR3 DNA reads TGCGCCAGCAGCCAAGCCGACGGGGAGAACACTGAAGCTTTCTTT. As protein: CASSQADGENTEAFF.

The chain has TRBV12-3 or TRBV12-4 and TRBJ1-4; perhaps TRBD1 as D (6 bases). The CDR3 spans 15 residues. The V gene lost 6 bases and the J gene lost 4 bases, with 15 bases spanning the gap. In DNA, the CDR3 is TGTGCCAGCAGCCCAGGGGACACACTTAATGAAAAACTGTTTTTT. It translates to CASSPGDTLNEKLFF.

This clonotype was picked up a small number of times. The rearrangement uses TRBV15 and TRBJ2-3; D not certain. Germline CDR1 LNHNV, CDR2 YYDKDF (reference sequence). CDR3 size: 13 residues. V was trimmed by 0 bases and J by 4 bases, leaving 5 bases between them. The chain's CDR3 is CATSRDLADTQYF. As DNA, the CDR3 is TGTGCCACCAGCAGAGATTTGGCAGATACGCAGTATTTT. The whole variable domain, filled in from reference TRBV15 and TRBJ2-3, reads DAMVIQNPRYQVTQFGKPVTLSCSQTLNHNVMYWYQQKSSQAPKLLFHYYDKDFNNEADTPDNFQSRRPNTSFCFLDIRSPGLGDTAMYLCATSRDLADTQYFGPGTRLTVL.

The V call is TRBV7-2, the J call TRBJ2-7; 11 nucleotides align to TRBD1. V dropped 4 bases and J dropped 6; count of bases not matched to a gene: 8. The length of the CDR3 is 15 residues. Germline CDR1 reads SGHTA; CDR2 reads FQGNSA. The CDR3 coding sequence is TGTGCCAGCAGCTCTAGTGGGACAGGGGGTATCGAGCAGTACTTC. Its translation is CASSSSGTGGIEQYF.